Following are 14 T cell receptor beta chains from one sample sequenced in a study of T cells after yellow fever vaccination. TCRdb fed the 5' RACE reads into MiXCR, producing one record per CDR3 protein. The sample lists 170,000 or so distinct CDR3 sequences, around 9% occurring once. Specimen: CD8+ T cells sorted from PBMCs, collected 45 days after the yellow fever booster vaccination. The receptors originated from a man aged 18-30 years who received the YFV17D yellow fever vaccine.

Ten or more counts support this clonotype. The rearrangement links TRBV7-2 to TRBJ2-3; tentatively, D is TRBD1 (5 bases). Germline lookup yields CDR1 SGHTA and CDR2 FQGNSA. Trimming stripped 5 bases from V and 6 bases from J, with 12 bases between. There are 13 residues in the CDR3. The DNA of the CDR3 is TGTGCCAGCAGCACCCCCTCAGGGGATACGCAGTATTTT. Translated, it gives CASSTPSGDTQYF.

The gene calls are TRBV3-1 and TRBJ2-1, with D possibly matching TRBD1 (6 bases). Trimming cost V 4 bases and J 4 bases, with 14 bases left between them. The CDR3 runs 15 residues. The germline V gene has CDR1 LGHDT and CDR2 YNNKEL (reference sequence). This CDR3 reads CASSPKITGYNEQFF. In nucleotides, the CDR3 is TGTGCCAGCAGCCCAAAGATTACAGGGTACAATGAGCAGTTCTTC.

The V and J genes are TRBV5-4 and TRBJ2-3; 10 bases map to TRBD2. The germline gives CDR1 SGHNT, CDR2 YYREEE (reference sequence). V shed 4 bases and J 2 bases; nucleotides not matched to a gene: 4. The CDR3 totals 15 residues. The CDR3 is CASSPTSGDTDTQYF. DNA for the CDR3: TGTGCCAGCAGCCCAACTAGCGGGGACACAGATACGCAGTATTTT.

V usage is TRBV7-2 and J usage is TRBJ2-5, with D perhaps matching TRBD1 or TRBD2 (5 bases each). Trimming removed 1 base at V and 6 bases at J, with 24 bases between. This CDR3 spans 18 amino acids. Germline V gene sequence: CDR1 SGHTA, CDR2 FQGNSA. CDR3 sequence reads: CASSLEARTGGYGQTQYF. CDR3 DNA sequence: TGTGCCAGCAGCTTAGAAGCTAGAACAGGAGGATACGGCCAGACCCAGTACTTC.

The genes are TRBV7-6 and TRBJ1-4; D may be TRBD1 (6 bases). The V end was cut by 4 bases, the J end by 3 bases, with 24 bases between. CDR1 SGHVS and CDR2 FNYEAQ come from the germline V gene. The CDR3 totals 19 residues. The CDR3 region is CASSSRGSGFRQANEKLFF. CDR3 DNA: TGTGCCAGCAGCTCTCGTGGCTCGGGGTTTCGACAGGCTAATGAAAAACTGTTTTTT.

This clonotype has more than one count but fewer than ten. The J gene is TRBJ1-1, the V gene TRBV7-9, with D hard to call. This CDR3 spans 13 amino acids. CDR1 is SEHNR and CDR2 is FQNEAQ in the germline V gene (reference sequence). V was cut by 1 base and J by 6 bases, with 9 bases left in between. CDR3 sequence (DNA): TGTGCCAGCAGCTTAGTAAGCCGGCCTGAAGCTTTCTTT. Its translation: CASSLVSRPEAFF.

The V and J genes are TRBV20-1 and TRBJ1-2; 8 bases match TRBD1. J was trimmed by 5 bases and V by 0 bases; bases with no gene match: 11. There are 16 residues in the CDR3. Germline CDR1 reads DFQATT; CDR2 reads SNEGSKA (reference sequence). For the CDR3, the DNA is TGCAGTGCTAGAGACACTAAAACAGGGGGAAGATATGGCTACACCTTC. Its translation is CSARDTKTGGRYGYTF.

This clonotype has at least ten counts. The chain joins TRBV5-1 to TRBJ2-5, with 12 bases fitting TRBD1. Losses at the gene ends were 2 bases for V and 4 bases for J; bases not matched to a gene: 9. Germline CDR1 is SGHRS and CDR2 is YFSETQ. CDR3 length: 17 residues. The CDR3 sequence: CASSLVPGQGAGETQYF. As DNA, the CDR3 is TGCGCCAGCAGCTTAGTACCGGGACAGGGGGCTGGAGAGACCCAGTACTTC.

V is TRBV4-1 and J is TRBJ2-3, with TRBD2 matching 8 bases. The CDR3 is made up of 15 amino acids. Germline V gene data show CDR1 as MGHRA and CDR2 as YSYEKL. With 2 bases clipped from V and 3 bases from J, the junction kept 4 bases outside the gene matches. The CDR3 DNA sequence: TGCGCCAGCAGCCAACAGCGGGGGACTACAGATACGCAGTATTTT. Amino acid sequence: CASSQQRGTTDTQYF.

CDR3 nucleotides: TGTGCCAGCACCACTGGAGCAGGGTCCTACGAGCAGTACTTC. Amino acids: CASTTGAGSYEQYF. The chain is built from TRBV27 and TRBJ2-7, with D tentatively TRBD1 (5 bases). The CDR3 spans 14 residues. Germline V lookup: CDR1 MNHEY, CDR2 SMNVEV (reference sequence). V lost 7 bases, J lost 1 base, and 14 bases lay in between.

This clonotype occurred a few times. The V call is TRBV20-1, the J call TRBJ2-7, with D hard to call. The length of the CDR3 is 14 residues. Between the trimmed V and J ends, which lost 0 bases and 0 bases, there was a span of 9 bases. CDR1 and CDR2 from the germline V gene are DFQATT and SNEGSKA (reference sequence). CDR3 protein: CSARDPLISYEQYF. The CDR3, as DNA: TGCAGTGCTAGAGATCCTCTGATCTCCTACGAGCAGTACTTC.

This clonotype turned up a few times. The genes are TRBV6-4 and TRBJ2-1; no clear D. The germline V gene has CDR1 MRHNA and CDR2 SNTAGT. The V end was cut by 3 bases, the J end by 2 bases, with 11 bases between. This CDR3 comprises 15 residues. The CDR3 nucleotides read TGTGCCAGCAGTGAGGTTACCGCAGCCTACAATGAGCAGTTCTTC. It specifies CASSEVTAAYNEQFF.

The V and J genes are TRBV6-6 and TRBJ1-2; 7 nucleotides match TRBD1. V was clipped by 7 bases and J by 4 bases; unmatched bases: 9. This CDR3 is 14 amino acids long. The germline gives CDR1 MNHNY, CDR2 SVGAGI (reference sequence). The CDR3 spells CASTYDRESYGYTF. The CDR3 DNA follows: TGTGCCAGCACCTATGACAGGGAATCCTATGGCTACACCTTC.

In its sample, this clonotype was seen many times. V usage is TRBV28 and J usage is TRBJ2-7; TRBD1 matches at 7 bases. Trimming took 5 bases from V and 3 from J; bases not matched to a gene: 4. The CDR3 runs 13 residues. CDR1 MDHEN and CDR2 SYDVKM come from the germline V gene. The CDR3 loop is CASSGDRVYEQYV. In DNA, the CDR3 is TGTGCCAGCAGTGGGGACAGAGTCTACGAGCAGTACGTC.